Below, one TCR beta chain is given with its context. This entry comes from a study of blood T cell repertoires in COVID-19. Study-wide background: Samples representing acute and convalescent COVID-19 were sourced from the United States, Italy and Spain. Nucleic acid was either cDNA or gDNA, and it came from T cells, B-cell-depleted T cells, or PBMCs.

Germline assignment: CDR1 MGHRA and CDR2 YSYEKL. Trimming took 1 base from V and 0 from J, leaving 21 bases between them. The CDR3 loop spans 19 amino acids. Authors' analysis steps: Amplification from reference gene primers served as the basis for estimated nucleated cell counts. Sequencing was performed with immunoSEQ multiplex PCR; in TCRdb, only in-frame clones are kept and a portion is missing. V and J calls and clone size are as listed in that table; D and trimming were resolved from the DNA. The sample holds 300,000 to 400,000 clones; around 89% are singletons and the top ten take 4%. The sequenced sample was peripheral blood. This clonotype originated in a woman aged 45-65 years with active or convalescent COVID-19. The genes are TRBV4-1 and TRBJ2-5, with D tentatively TRBD2 (6 bases). The CDR3 sequence: CASSQVFGSSGVDQETQYF. CDR3 bases: TGCGCCAGCAGCCAAGTATTTGGGAGTAGCGGAGTAGACCAAGAGACCCAGTACTTC.